The 13 T cell receptor beta chains listed next were all sequenced from one sample in a study of identical twins. Using its own MiXCR run on the 5' RACE reads, TCRdb lists one record per CDR3 protein. The sample holds approximately 240,000 distinct CDR3 sequences; about 14% are singletons and the top ten take about 9%. The sequencing sample was made of memory (CD45RO+) T cells sorted from blood. All receptors derive from a woman younger than 35 in good health.

This clonotype has a handful of counts. The chain uses TRBV7-9 and TRBJ1-1; 9 bases align to TRBD1. The V segment lost 5 bases and the J segment 3 bases; nucleotides outside the gene matches: 7. Germline CDR1 and CDR2: SEHNR and FQNEAQ (reference sequence). There are 15 residues in the CDR3. In DNA, the CDR3 is TGTGCCAGCAGCCGCCGGGACAGGGCACACACTGAAGCTTTCTTT. Translation gives CASSRRDRAHTEAFF. The full variable domain, its missing parts supplied by reference TRBV7-9 and TRBJ1-1, is DTGVSQNPRHKITKRGQNVTFRCDPISEHNRLYWYRQTLGQGPEFLTYFQNEAQLEKSRLLSDRFSAERPKGSFSTLEIQRTEQGDSAMYLCASSRRDRAHTEAFFGQGTRLTVV.

In this sample, this clonotype turned up a few times. The gene calls are TRBV6-6 and TRBJ1-2, with D hard to call. The germline V gene has CDR1 MNHNY and CDR2 SVGAGI (reference sequence). Trimming stripped 6 bases from V and 8 bases from J, with 16 bases between. The CDR3 sequence is 13 residues long. The CDR3 loop reads CASSEMGMRGYTF. For the CDR3, the DNA is TGTGCCAGCAGCGAAATGGGTATGCGAGGCTACACCTTC.

The rearrangement links TRBV2 to TRBJ2-1; either TRBD1 or TRBD2 may fit D (6 bases each). With 8 bases removed from V and 5 bases from J, the gap between germline ends came to 13 bases. The CDR3 runs to 13 residues. CDR1 and CDR2 (germline): SNHLY, FYNNEI. CDR3 region: CASLGGNDNEQFF. For the CDR3, the DNA is TGTGCCAGCCTGGGGGGCAATGACAATGAGCAGTTCTTC.

The CDR3 loop reads CSAQAQRPNQPQHF. As DNA, the CDR3 is TGCAGTGCCCAAGCCCAGAGACCGAATCAGCCCCAGCATTTT. The rearrangement joins TRBV20-1 to TRBJ1-5, with D unresolved. V was pared by 6 bases and J by 4 bases, with 16 bases between. CDR1 DFQATT and CDR2 SNEGSKA come from the germline V gene (reference sequence). CDR3 length: 14 amino acids.

The V and J genes are TRBV2 and TRBJ1-1; D remains unclear. V shed 6 bases and J shed 4 bases, with 15 bases lying between them. Germline lookup yields CDR1 SNHLY and CDR2 FYNNEI. The CDR3 consists of 14 residues. In DNA form, the CDR3 reads TGTGCCAGCAGAGTGGACGGCGGTCGCACTGAAGCTTTCTTT. Translated, it gives CASRVDGGRTEAFF. The full variable domain, rest sourced from reference TRBV2 and TRBJ1-1, is EPEVTQTPSHQVTQMGQEVILRCVPISNHLYFYWYRQILGQKVEFLVSFYNNEISEKSEIFDDQFSVERPDGSNFTLKIRSTKLEDSAMYFCASRVDGGRTEAFFGQGTRLTVV.

This clonotype turned up a few times. The chain combines TRBV12-3 or TRBV12-4 with TRBJ1-2; D ambiguous. This CDR3 comprises 13 residues. V was shortened by 4 bases and J by 4 bases, with 10 bases between the two germline ends. This CDR3 is CASSSADRYGYTF. The CDR3 DNA is TGTGCCAGCAGTTCAGCGGACCGCTATGGCTACACCTTC.

The table lists this clonotype with many counts. The chain links TRBV20-1 to TRBJ1-2, with TRBD1 matching over 10 bases. Trimming cost V 4 bases and J 4 bases; bases outside gene matches: 12. There are 16 residues in the CDR3. Germline V gives CDR1 DFQATT, CDR2 SNEGSKA (reference sequence). The CDR3 nucleotides are TGCAGTGCTAAAGCGTTCCGGGACAGGGGATTCTATGGCTACACCTTC. This codes for CSAKAFRDRGFYGYTF.

This clonotype was observed a few times. This chain connects TRBV20-1 to TRBJ2-3; 8 bases match TRBD1. Trimming took 3 bases from V and 2 from J; bases not matched to a gene: 7. The CDR3 loop spans 15 amino acids. Germline CDR1 and CDR2: DFQATT and SNEGSKA (reference sequence). The CDR3 nucleotides are TGCAGTGCTAGTGGTGGACAGGGTACCACAGATACGCAGTATTTT. It yields the protein CSASGGQGTTDTQYF.

The chain combines TRBV6-1 with TRBJ2-7; D remains unclear. CDR3 length: 14 amino acids. The germline V gene has CDR1 MNHNS and CDR2 SASEGT. The V end lost 8 bases, the J end lost 6 bases, and 20 bases lay between the germline ends. CDR3 DNA: TGTGCCAGCCAACCCAACTCCGCCCCAGCCGAGCAGTACTTC. Residues: CASQPNSAPAEQYF.

In this sample, this clonotype turned up a few times. The chain couples TRBV7-9 to TRBJ2-2; a weak D match, TRBD1 (5 bases). The germline V gene encodes CDR1 SEHNR and CDR2 FQNEAQ (reference sequence). The CDR3 has 16 amino acids. The ends were cut back, 4 bases at V and 6 bases at J, with 18 bases in the middle. The CDR3 here is CASSSLGDSYSGELFF. CDR3 bases: TGTGCCAGCAGCTCCCTAGGAGACAGTTACTCCGGGGAGCTGTTTTTT.

This clonotype was counted a few times. This chain joins TRBV11-2 and TRBJ2-3, with D possibly matching TRBD1 (6 bases). The CDR3 sequence is 15 residues long. The V end was cut by 5 bases, the J end by 3 bases, with 15 bases between. Germline CDR1 and CDR2: SGHAT and FQNNGV. CDR3 nucleotides: TGTGCCAGCAGCGGACGATTCCAGGGGACAGATACGCAGTATTTT. It yields the protein CASSGRFQGTDTQYF.

The rearrangement uses TRBV10-1 and TRBJ2-1, with D perhaps matching TRBD1 (5 bases). Trimming cost V 5 bases and J 7 bases, with 15 bases left between them. Germline V gene lookup returns CDR1 WNHNN and CDR2 SYGVQD (reference sequence). The CDR3 consists of 14 residues. The CDR3 nucleotides read TGCGCCAGCAGTACAGGACCCCAGGGTAATGAGCAGTTCTTC. Translation: CASSTGPQGNEQFF.

This clonotype was detected a few times. The chain uses TRBV5-1 and TRBJ2-2; D gene unclear. This CDR3 spans 16 amino acids. CDR1 and CDR2 from the germline V gene are SGHRS and YFSETQ. Between the trimmed V and J ends, which lost 1 base and 2 bases, there was a span of 12 bases. The CDR3 DNA sequence: TGCGCCAGCAGCTTGCTTGCGCAGGTTAACACCGGGGAGCTGTTTTTT. Protein sequence: CASSLLAQVNTGELFF. Complete variable domain (other parts from reference TRBV5-1 and TRBJ2-2): KAGVTQTPRYLIKTRGQQVTLSCSPISGHRSVSWYQQTPGQGLQFLFEYFSETQRNKGNFPGRFSGRQFSNSRSEMNVSTLELGDSALYLCASSLLAQVNTGELFFGEGSRLTVL.